This is a list of T cell receptor beta chains from one sample in a study of blood T cell repertoires in COVID-19. Measured with immunoSEQ multiplex PCR; TCRdb has only the in-frame clones, and not every one. This table holds about 37,000 clones, about 91% found once. Sequencing used peripheral blood. Every receptor here comes from a human donor in a cohort sampled during active COVID-19. CDR3s include the opening cysteine and the closing phenylalanine or tryptophan. A D gene is named only where the DNA matches it firmly. The size of a clone is reported for some rows only, either as once, few or many, or as a class for expanded clones.

size | D | J | V | DNA | CDR3
NA | NA | TRBJ2-4 | TRBV19 | TGTGCCAGTAAGGTTTCTGGGGGGACAGCCAAAAACATTCAGTACTTC | CASKVSGGTAKNIQYF
NA | NA | TRBJ2-7 | TRBV4-2 | TGTGCCAGCAGCCAAGAAGGGACAAAATCCTACGAGCAGTACTTC | CASSQEGTKSYEQYF
NA | TRBD1 | TRBJ2-4 | TRBV2 | TGTGCCAGCAGTGAAAAGGGGGCTGGCAAAAACATTCAGTACTTC | CASSEKGAGKNIQYF
NA | TRBD2 | TRBJ2-5 | TRBV12-5 | TGTGCTAGTGGAGGACTAGCGGGGGGGCAGATAGAGACCCAGTACTTC | CASGGLAGGQIETQYF
NA | NA | TRBJ1-4 | TRBV6-1 | TGTGCCAGCAGTGAGTCGGGTGGCGGTAATGAAAAACTGTTTTTT | CASSESGGGNEKLFF
NA | NA | TRBJ1-2 | TRBV4-1 | TGCGCCAGCAGCCAAGCGGCCCTTGGGGCGACCTCTAACTATGGCTACACCTTC | CASSQAALGATSNYGYTF
NA | TRBD1 | TRBJ2-3 | TRBV7-9 | TGTGCCAGCAGCTCCCGAGGCACGGGACAGGGTGGAACAGATACGCAGTATTTT | CASSSRGTGQGGTDTQYF
few | NA | TRBJ2-7 | TRBV30 | TGTGCCTGCCTAGTGGAGGCCCAGAAGGTTTACGAGCAGTACTTC | CACLVEAQKVYEQYF
once | NA | TRBJ2-7 | TRBV28 | TGTGCCAGCAAGCGAGCCGCCCCCAGCTCCTACGAGCAGTACTTC | CASKRAAPSSYEQYF
NA | NA | TRBJ2-2 | TRBV6-6 | TGTGCCAGCACCCTACTAGTTACGAGGGGGAACGGGGAGCTGTTTTTT | CASTLLVTRGNGELFF
NA | NA | TRBJ2-2 | TRBV7-6 | TGTGCCAGCAGCCTTAAATCAGCGAACACCGGGGAGCTGTTTTTT | CASSLKSANTGELFF
NA | NA | TRBJ1-3 | TRBV5-1 | TGCGCCAGCAGCTTGGGGGCCGTTATCTCTGGAAACACCATATATTTT | CASSLGAVISGNTIYF
NA | TRBD1 | TRBJ2-1 | TRBV27 | TGTGCCAGCAGGGGGACAGGCTGGACCGGGACCGATTCGACCGATGAGCAGTTCTTC | CASRGTGWTGTDSTDEQFF
NA | NA | TRBJ2-3 | TRBV2 | TGTGCCTTCCTCCCCCGTAGCGAGGGCACAGATACGCAGTATTTT | CAFLPRSEGTDTQYF
NA | TRBD1 | TRBJ2-7 | TRBV11-2 | TGTGCCAGCAGCTTGGGGGGGGACAGGGTTCTTTACGAGCAGTACTTC | CASSLGGDRVLYEQYF
NA | TRBD2 | TRBJ2-3 | TRBV7-2 | TGTGCCAGCAGCTCCGGACTAGCGGGTCTATTACCCACAGATACGCAGTATTTT | CASSSGLAGLLPTDTQYF
NA | NA | TRBJ2-1 | TRBV4-1 | TGCGCCAGCAGCCGAGTGTGGGAGCGGGATGAGCAGTTCTTC | CASSRVWERDEQFF
NA | NA | TRBJ1-2 | TRBV6-5 | TGTGCCAGCAGTTACTCAATCCAGGGAGGGGGTGGCTACACCTTC | CASSYSIQGGGGYTF
NA | TRBD1 | TRBJ1-5 | TRBV5-1 | TGCGCCAGCAGCTTGGTGACAGGGCAAGGGCAGCCCCAGCATTTT | CASSLVTGQGQPQHF
once | TRBD1 | TRBJ2-5 | TRBV7-8 | TGTGCCAGTTGGGACAGGAGGGGTCCAGAGACCCAGTACTTC | CASWDRRGPETQYF
NA | TRBD1 | TRBJ2-1 | TRBV19 | TGTGCCAGTAGTATAGTCAGCCTATGGGACAGGGTAAAGTTAGGCAATGAGCAGTTCTTC | CASSIVSLWDRVKLGNEQFF
NA | NA | TRBJ1-1 | TRBV19 | TGTGCCAGTAGTAAAAACTGGGCAGGGATGAACACTGAAGCTTTCTTT | CASSKNWAGMNTEAFF
NA | TRBD1 | TRBJ1-3 | TRBV10-3 | TGTGCCATCAGGCCGTTAATACCCCTGACAGGGGCTGGAAACACCATATATTTT | CAIRPLIPLTGAGNTIYF
few | NA | TRBJ1-5 | TRBV5-5 | TGTGCCAGCAGCTTTGGGACGGACTACAATCAGCCCCAGCATTTT | CASSFGTDYNQPQHF
NA | NA | TRBJ2-6 | TRBV4-3 | TGCGCCAGCAGCCAAGAGAGCTCTGGGGCCAACGTCCTGACTTTC | CASSQESSGANVLTF
NA | NA | TRBJ2-2 | TRBV7-2 | TGTGCCAGCAGTTCGTCAAGCGTTACCGGGGAGCTGTTTTTT | CASSSSSVTGELFF
few | NA | TRBJ1-6 | TRBV4-1 | TGCGCCAGCAGCCCTAGTGGGGGCTTGGTCTATAATTCACCCCTCCACTTT | CASSPSGGLVYNSPLHF
NA | NA | TRBJ1-5 | TRBV19 | TGTGCCAGTAGTATGGTGACAACTAGCAATCAGCCCCAGCATTTT | CASSMVTTSNQPQHF